This TCR beta chain was identified during a study of shared clonotypes between healthy human individuals. Whole-study context: The study enrolled two women and three men aged 18 to 49.

V lost 1 base, J lost 5 bases, and 17 bases lay in between. CDR1 is SGHAT and CDR2 is FQDESV in the germline V gene (reference sequence). The CDR3 is 16 residues long. Data came from immunoSEQ multiplex PCR; TCRdb stores just in-frame clones and leaves some out. The sample includes about 2.1 million clones, 90% to 95% of them seen just once. Terminally differentiated effector memory CD45RA+ cells were excluded by CCR7 positive selection of CD45RO-negative cells. The gene calls are TRBV11-1 and TRBJ2-5; D is undetermined. The receptor's source is a man between 18 and 35 years old in good health. Some clones in this sample may be carry-over from other donors' samples. Material: naive CD8+ T cells from PBMCs. This CDR3 is CASSLGVGRPMETQYF. CDR3 bases: TGTGCCAGCAGCTTAGGGGTCGGTCGGCCAATGGAGACCCAGTACTTC.